The clone carrying this TCR beta chain was picked up a small number of times. The antigen is unknown. This record comes from a study of Graves' ophthalmopathy and Graves' hyperthyroidism. Study findings and constraints: The study's model predicted ophthalmopathy progression at roughly 69% sensitivity and 72% to 75% specificity.

The CDR3 is 15 residues long. Looked up from germline, CDR1 is MNHEY and CDR2 is SVGEGT. The V gene lost 8 bases and the J gene lost 0 bases, with 11 bases spanning the gap. The authors amplified TCR beta CDR3 regions, and they did so from RNA transcripts for repertoire sequencing. HTBI primers were employed in first-round RT-PCR, then a second-round multiplex PCR followed. TCRdb analysed the multiplex PCR reads with MiXCR anew, one entry per CDR3 protein. The sample has around 1,200,000 distinct CDR3 sequences, 35% to 40% seen once. The V call is TRBV6-2 or TRBV6-3, the J call TRBJ2-6; D remains ambiguous. This clonotype was obtained from an adult man with Graves' hyperthyroidism. The sequencing sample was made of peripheral blood or thyroid tissue (not recorded which). The CDR3 DNA reads as TGTGCCAGCGGCCGAATTAACTCTGGGGCCAACGTCCTGACTTTC. Protein sequence: CASGRINSGANVLTF.